Below are 4 T cell receptor beta chains sequenced from a single sample in a study of T cell responses to AZD1222 COVID-19 vaccine. TCRdb's copy holds only in-frame clones and misses some; the assay was immunoSEQ multiplex PCR. The sample yields some 130,000 clones, 90% seen once. The material was peripheral blood, obtained on day 0 of AZD1222 vaccination. The source is an adult in good health.

V usage is TRBV6-6 and J usage is TRBJ1-2; no reliable D call. Germline V gene lookup returns CDR1 MNHNY and CDR2 SVGAGI (reference sequence). V lost 7 bases and J 3 bases, leaving 12 bases between the germline ends. CDR3 length: 13 amino acids. In DNA, the CDR3 is TGTGCCAGCACGTTGGAATCCGACTATGGCTACACCTTC. Its protein product is CASTLESDYGYTF.

V gene TRBV24-1 combines with J gene TRBJ1-5, with D uncertain. This CDR3 region has 11 residues. V lost 5 bases and J lost 6, with 4 bases in between. Germline V lookup: CDR1 KGHDR, CDR2 SFDVKD. The CDR3 region has the DNA TGTGCCACCAGTGTTGCTCAGCCCCAGCATTTT. As protein: CATSVAQPQHF.

The chain is built from TRBV7-2 and TRBJ2-2; D not certain. Deletions cut 5 bases from V and 6 bases from J, with 22 bases between. The CDR3 contains 17 residues. CDR1 SGHTA and CDR2 FQGNSA come from the germline V gene. CDR3 amino acids: CASSPLGPTVSAGELFF. The CDR3 DNA follows: TGTGCCAGCAGCCCTCTGGGCCCCACGGTGTCGGCCGGGGAGCTGTTTTTT.

The gene calls are TRBV4-1 and TRBJ1-1; D is unresolved. There are 12 residues in the CDR3. The V end lost 6 bases, the J end lost 5 bases, and 10 bases lay between the germline ends. Germline CDR1 is MGHRA and CDR2 is YSYEKL. The CDR3 DNA sequence: TGCGCCAGCAGTTCGGCAGAGACTGAAGCTTTCTTT. Protein product: CASSSAETEAFF.